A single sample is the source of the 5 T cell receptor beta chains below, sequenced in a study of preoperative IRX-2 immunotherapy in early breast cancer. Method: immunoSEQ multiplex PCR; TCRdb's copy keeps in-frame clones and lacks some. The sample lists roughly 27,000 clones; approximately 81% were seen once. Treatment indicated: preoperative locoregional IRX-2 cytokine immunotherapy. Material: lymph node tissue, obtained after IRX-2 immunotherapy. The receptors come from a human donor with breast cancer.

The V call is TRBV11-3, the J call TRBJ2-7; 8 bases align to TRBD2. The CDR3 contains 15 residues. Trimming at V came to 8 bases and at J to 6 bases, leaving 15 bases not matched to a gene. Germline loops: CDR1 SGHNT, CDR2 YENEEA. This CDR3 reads CASGSTAGGGVEQYF. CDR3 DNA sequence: TGTGCCAGCGGATCGACCGCGGGAGGAGGGGTCGAGCAGTACTTC.

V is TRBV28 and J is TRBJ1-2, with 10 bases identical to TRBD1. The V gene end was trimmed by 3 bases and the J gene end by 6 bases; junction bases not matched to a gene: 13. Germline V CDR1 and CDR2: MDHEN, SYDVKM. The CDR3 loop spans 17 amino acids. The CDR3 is CASSFRLGTGADHGYTF. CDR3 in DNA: TGTGCCAGCAGTTTTCGCCTGGGGACAGGGGCTGATCATGGCTACACCTTC.

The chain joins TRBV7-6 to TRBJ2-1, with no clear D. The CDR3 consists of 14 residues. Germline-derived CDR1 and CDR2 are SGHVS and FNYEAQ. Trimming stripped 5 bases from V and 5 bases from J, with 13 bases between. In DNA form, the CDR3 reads TGTGCCAGCAGCCCCCCTTCACTGAACAATGAGCAGTTCTTC. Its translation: CASSPPSLNNEQFF. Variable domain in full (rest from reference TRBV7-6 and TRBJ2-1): GAGVSQSPRYKVTKRGQDVALRCDPISGHVSLYWYRQALGQGPEFLTYFNYEAQQDKSGLPNDRFSAERPEGSISTLTIQRTEQRDSAMYRCASSPPSLNNEQFFGPGTRLTVL.

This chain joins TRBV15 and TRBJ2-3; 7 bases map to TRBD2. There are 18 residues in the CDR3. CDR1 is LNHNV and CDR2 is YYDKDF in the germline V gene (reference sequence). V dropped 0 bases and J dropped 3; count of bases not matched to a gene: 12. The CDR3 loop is CATSRDLYGRPGTDTQYF. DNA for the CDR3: TGTGCCACCAGCAGAGATCTTTACGGGAGGCCGGGGACAGATACGCAGTATTTT. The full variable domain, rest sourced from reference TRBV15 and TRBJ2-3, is DAMVIQNPRYQVTQFGKPVTLSCSQTLNHNVMYWYQQKSSQAPKLLFHYYDKDFNNEADTPDNFQSRRPNTSFCFLDIRSPGLGDTAMYLCATSRDLYGRPGTDTQYFGPGTRLTVL.

CDR3 DNA sequence: TGTGCCACCAGCAGAGATGTGGGGTCAGACGAGCAGTACTTC. Protein: CATSRDVGSDEQYF. The gene calls are TRBV15 and TRBJ2-7, with D unresolved. The CDR3 has 14 residues. CDR1 and CDR2 (germline): LNHNV, YYDKDF (reference sequence). The V end was cut by 0 bases, the J end by 5 bases, with 11 bases between.